The rows below give T cell receptor beta chains drawn from one sample of a study of early T cells in non-severe SARS-CoV-2 infection. Each CDR3 protein gets one entry after TCRdb re-called the 5' RACE reads with MiXCR. The sample includes tens of thousands of distinct CDR3 sequences, less than 6.5% of them seen just once. Sequences were derived from whole blood, sampled at baseline. These receptors were taken from an adult who was a healthcare worker with PCR-confirmed SARS-CoV-2 infection or an uninfected control (not recorded which). Each CDR3 is given with its conserved first and last residue. D genes are given only for firm matches. Clone size is given for some rows only: seen once, a few or many times, or a class if the clone is expanded.

CDR3 protein: CASRGDRNEQFF
CDR3 DNA: TGTGCCAGCCGGGGGGACCGCAATGAGCAGTTCTTC
J gene: TRBJ2-1
V gene: TRBV18
clone size: many
D gene: TRBD2

CDR3 protein: CASSESGPITGELFF
CDR3 DNA: TGCGCCAGCAGTGAGTCGGGGCCTATCACCGGGGAGCTGTTTTTT
J gene: TRBJ2-2
V gene: TRBV10-1
clone size: many
D gene: NA

CDR3 protein: CASSLLRGADEQYF
CDR3 DNA: TGTGCCAGCAGCTTACTCCGGGGGGCGGACGAGCAGTACTTC
J gene: TRBJ2-7
V gene: TRBV11-2
clone size: NA
D gene: NA

CDR3 protein: CASSEAVLAGGSTDTQYF
CDR3 DNA: TGTGCCAGCAGTGAAGCTGTCCTAGCGGGAGGAAGCACAGATACGCAGTATTTT
J gene: TRBJ2-3
V gene: TRBV6-1
clone size: many
D gene: TRBD2

CDR3 protein: CASSPTRAPGETQYF
CDR3 DNA: TGTGCCAGCAGCCCGACCCGGGCTCCTGGGGAGACCCAGTACTTC
J gene: TRBJ2-5
V gene: TRBV11-2
clone size: many
D gene: NA

CDR3 protein: CASNPGTQETQYF
CDR3 DNA: TGCGCCAGCAATCCCGGGACCCAAGAGACCCAGTACTTC
J gene: TRBJ2-5
V gene: TRBV10-2
clone size: few
D gene: NA

CDR3 protein: CASSQDGESTSGSSSGHEQFF
CDR3 DNA: TGTGCCAGCAGCCAAGATGGGGAGTCGACTAGCGGGAGTTCATCAGGGCATGAGCAGTTCTTC
J gene: TRBJ2-1
V gene: TRBV4-2
clone size: many
D gene: TRBD2

CDR3 protein: CSAREASTLQETQYF
CDR3 DNA: TGCAGTGCTAGAGAGGCTTCAACCCTCCAAGAGACCCAGTACTTC
J gene: TRBJ2-5
V gene: TRBV20-1
clone size: few
D gene: NA

CDR3 protein: CATSWGTSGQETQYF
CDR3 DNA: TGTGCCACCAGTTGGGGAACTAGCGGACAAGAGACCCAGTACTTC
J gene: TRBJ2-5
V gene: TRBV24-1
clone size: many
D gene: TRBD2

CDR3 protein: CASSYGTGSYEQYF
CDR3 DNA: TGTGCCAGCAGCTACGGGACAGGGTCCTACGAGCAGTACTTC
J gene: TRBJ2-7
V gene: TRBV7-8
clone size: many
D gene: TRBD1

CDR3 protein: CASSGGLAGVGEQFF
CDR3 DNA: TGTGCCAGCAGCGGTGGACTAGCGGGAGTAGGGGAGCAGTTCTTC
J gene: TRBJ2-1
V gene: TRBV11-2
clone size: many
D gene: TRBD2

CDR3 protein: CASSRNTGELFF
CDR3 DNA: TGTGCCAGCAGTCGAAACACCGGGGAGCTGTTTTTT
J gene: TRBJ2-2
V gene: TRBV28
clone size: few
D gene: NA

CDR3 protein: CASRSRDLYLGELFF
CDR3 DNA: TGTGCCAGCAGGTCCCGGGACCTTTACCTCGGGGAGCTGTTTTTT
J gene: TRBJ2-2
V gene: TRBV12-3/TRBV12-4
clone size: few
D gene: NA

CDR3 protein: CASSFLIADRPSTYEQYF
CDR3 DNA: TGTGCCAGCAGTTTCCTTATCGCGGACAGGCCTTCGACCTACGAGCAGTACTTC
J gene: TRBJ2-7
V gene: TRBV28
clone size: NA
D gene: TRBD1

CDR3 protein: CASVDGSYEQYF
CDR3 DNA: TGTGCCAGCGTCGACGGCTCCTACGAGCAGTACTTC
J gene: TRBJ2-7
V gene: TRBV6-2/TRBV6-3
clone size: many
D gene: NA

CDR3 protein: CSAKDRRLTPLHF
CDR3 DNA: TGCAGTGCAAAGGACAGGAGACTTACACCCCTCCACTTT
J gene: TRBJ1-6
V gene: TRBV20-1
clone size: many
D gene: TRBD1

CDR3 protein: CASSDSRDRGSHGYTF
CDR3 DNA: TGTGCCAGCAGTGACAGCCGGGACAGAGGATCCCATGGCTACACCTTC
J gene: TRBJ1-2
V gene: TRBV12-3/TRBV12-4
clone size: many
D gene: TRBD1

CDR3 protein: CASSEGKGVKRETQYF
CDR3 DNA: TGCGCCAGCAGTGAGGGAAAGGGAGTCAAGAGAGAGACCCAGTACTTC
J gene: TRBJ2-5
V gene: TRBV10-2
clone size: many
D gene: NA

CDR3 protein: CASSFRPGQNYEQYF
CDR3 DNA: TGTGCCAGCAGTTTCCGTCCGGGACAGAACTACGAGCAGTACTTC
J gene: TRBJ2-7
V gene: TRBV12-3/TRBV12-4
clone size: many
D gene: TRBD1

CDR3 protein: CASSEGTGRTPLHF
CDR3 DNA: TGTGCCAGCAGTGAAGGAACAGGGAGGACACCCCTCCACTTT
J gene: TRBJ1-6
V gene: TRBV6-1
clone size: many
D gene: NA

CDR3 protein: CATSDFDRAHGYTF
CDR3 DNA: TGTGCCACCAGTGATTTCGACAGGGCTCATGGCTACACCTTC
J gene: TRBJ1-2
V gene: TRBV24-1
clone size: NA
D gene: TRBD1

CDR3 protein: CASSLSGLAGGGQETQYF
CDR3 DNA: TGTGCCAGCAGTCTCTCGGGACTAGCGGGAGGGGGCCAAGAGACCCAGTACTTC
J gene: TRBJ2-5
V gene: TRBV12-3/TRBV12-4
clone size: NA
D gene: TRBD2

CDR3 protein: CASSLRGASTDTQYF
CDR3 DNA: TGTGCCAGCAGCTTGCGCGGGGCGAGCACAGATACGCAGTATTTT
J gene: TRBJ2-3
V gene: TRBV7-9
clone size: many
D gene: NA

CDR3 protein: CASRRGSEPQHF
CDR3 DNA: TGTGCCAGCAGGCGGGGGAGCGAGCCCCAGCATTTT
J gene: TRBJ1-5
V gene: TRBV5-6
clone size: many
D gene: NA

CDR3 protein: CASRSTGNNYGYTF
CDR3 DNA: TGTGCCAGCAGATCTACGGGGAATAACTATGGCTACACCTTC
J gene: TRBJ1-2
V gene: TRBV2
clone size: NA
D gene: NA

CDR3 protein: CSVTLGLQETQYF
CDR3 DNA: TGCAGCGTTACACTAGGGCTCCAAGAGACCCAGTACTTC
J gene: TRBJ2-5
V gene: TRBV29-1
clone size: many
D gene: NA

CDR3 protein: CASSPPSGGSYNEQFF
CDR3 DNA: TGCGCCAGCAGTCCCCCCTCAGGGGGGTCCTACAATGAGCAGTTCTTC
J gene: TRBJ2-1
V gene: TRBV10-2
clone size: NA
D gene: NA

CDR3 protein: CASSLGLDRAETQYF
CDR3 DNA: TGCGCCAGCAGCTTGGGACTAGACAGGGCAGAGACCCAGTACTTC
J gene: TRBJ2-5
V gene: TRBV5-1
clone size: many
D gene: NA

CDR3 protein: CASSYVANQPQHF
CDR3 DNA: TGTGCCAGCAGTTACGTCGCCAATCAGCCCCAGCATTTT
J gene: TRBJ1-5
V gene: TRBV6-6
clone size: few
D gene: NA

CDR3 protein: CAISEPPGLAGSVGEQYF
CDR3 DNA: TGTGCCATCAGTGAACCACCGGGACTAGCGGGATCCGTTGGCGAGCAGTACTTC
J gene: TRBJ2-7
V gene: TRBV10-3
clone size: many
D gene: TRBD2

CDR3 protein: CASRGGPYEQYF
CDR3 DNA: TGCGCCAGCAGGGGGGGACCCTACGAGCAGTACTTC
J gene: TRBJ2-7
V gene: TRBV5-1
clone size: many
D gene: NA

CDR3 protein: CSVCRTSGSVEQYF
CDR3 DNA: TGCAGCGTTTGCCGGACTAGCGGGAGTGTCGAGCAGTACTTC
J gene: TRBJ2-7
V gene: TRBV29-1
clone size: many
D gene: TRBD2

CDR3 protein: CASIPSGHRSTDTQYF
CDR3 DNA: TGTGCCAGTATCCCTAGCGGGCATCGATCCACAGATACGCAGTATTTT
J gene: TRBJ2-3
V gene: TRBV19
clone size: many
D gene: TRBD2

CDR3 protein: CAWSGQGYQPQHF
CDR3 DNA: TGTGCCTGGAGTGGACAGGGCTATCAGCCCCAGCATTTT
J gene: TRBJ1-5
V gene: TRBV30
clone size: NA
D gene: TRBD1

CDR3 protein: CASSLGAQNYGYTF
CDR3 DNA: TGTGCCAGCAGCTTGGGGGCCCAGAACTATGGCTACACCTTC
J gene: TRBJ1-2
V gene: TRBV5-6
clone size: many
D gene: NA

CDR3 protein: CASSAGTSRYEQYF
CDR3 DNA: TGTGCCAGCAGTGCCGGGACTAGCAGATACGAGCAGTACTTC
J gene: TRBJ2-7
V gene: TRBV6-1
clone size: many
D gene: TRBD2

CDR3 protein: CAWSKDNSGNTIYF
CDR3 DNA: TGTGCCTGGAGTAAAGACAACTCTGGAAACACCATATATTTT
J gene: TRBJ1-3
V gene: TRBV30
clone size: many
D gene: NA

CDR3 protein: CSASSRVDQPQHF
CDR3 DNA: TGCAGTGCTAGTTCGCGAGTGGATCAGCCCCAGCATTTT
J gene: TRBJ1-5
V gene: TRBV20-1
clone size: NA
D gene: NA

CDR3 protein: CASSHLTTGVPYEQYF
CDR3 DNA: TGTGCCAGCTCCCACCTTACGACAGGGGTGCCCTACGAGCAGTACTTC
J gene: TRBJ2-7
V gene: TRBV3-1
clone size: few
D gene: TRBD1

CDR3 protein: CASSPPSPEKLFF
CDR3 DNA: TGTGCCAGCTCACCACCGTCGCCCGAAAAACTGTTTTTT
J gene: TRBJ1-4
V gene: TRBV18
clone size: many
D gene: NA

CDR3 protein: CASSQGGPGANVLTF
CDR3 DNA: TGTGCCAGCAGCCAAGGAGGTCCCGGGGCCAACGTCCTGACTTTC
J gene: TRBJ2-6
V gene: TRBV4-2
clone size: few
D gene: NA

CDR3 protein: CASSQADNEQFF
CDR3 DNA: TGTGCCAGCAGCCAAGCAGACAATGAGCAGTTCTTC
J gene: TRBJ2-1
V gene: TRBV3-1
clone size: many
D gene: NA

CDR3 protein: CASSLSTRQNYEQYF
CDR3 DNA: TGTGCCAGCAGCTTATCTACCAGACAGAACTACGAGCAGTACTTC
J gene: TRBJ2-7
V gene: TRBV11-2
clone size: many
D gene: NA

CDR3 protein: CATGQVPGLAGGPSTDTQYF
CDR3 DNA: TGTGCTACAGGACAGGTCCCGGGACTAGCGGGAGGTCCTAGCACAGATACGCAGTATTTT
J gene: TRBJ2-3
V gene: TRBV12-3/TRBV12-4
clone size: many
D gene: TRBD2

CDR3 protein: CASRLDIYGYTF
CDR3 DNA: TGTGCCAGCAGACTCGACATCTATGGCTACACCTTC
J gene: TRBJ1-2
V gene: TRBV28
clone size: few
D gene: NA

CDR3 protein: CASSLALNYGYTF
CDR3 DNA: TGTGCCAGCAGCTTAGCTCTTAACTATGGCTACACCTTC
J gene: TRBJ1-2
V gene: TRBV7-6
clone size: many
D gene: NA